This TCR beta chain came from a study of identical twins (dated by TCRdb to 2016 to 2017). The study in broad terms: TCR alpha and beta repertoires from monozygotic twins, unrelated adults of various ages and cord blood were deep-sequenced to test whether fetal clonotypes persist. To rule out contamination, replicate twin experiments were performed at different times with different library preparation protocols.

This clonotype came up many times. Its antigen remains unidentified. Base qualities are not at hand, and no much larger clone is one base apart. All donors were healthy Caucasians. The twin cohort consisted of three pairs of female monozygotic twins, all aged about 18 to 30 years. Peripheral blood mononuclear cells were used as the source from which RNA for TCR libraries was isolated. Results the study describes overall, beyond this receptor: Zero-insertion analyses could be partly confounded by invariant T cells such as MAIT and iNKT, although diverse VJ usage argued against such confounding for most clonotypes. In beta out-of-frame sequences, excess twin sharing was weaker, because having fewer shared sequences lowered the signal-to-noise ratio. In monozygotic twins, out-of-frame TCR alpha sharing was systematically underestimated by recombination models, although the models agreed with sharing between unrelated individuals. Because the same donors could not be followed over many years, conclusions were based on cross-sectional statistical analysis. Abundant cord blood beta clonotypes had fewer insertions, young adult naive repertoires showed a similar but weaker trend, and memory repertoires showed no such trend. Compared with coincidental sharing between unrelated individuals, out-of-frame TCR alpha sequences shared between twins showed an excess of sequences with low generation probability.

CDR1 and CDR2 are read off the germline V gene as MDHEN and SYDVKM. The CDR3 sequence holds 14 residues, the cysteine and phenylalanine included. Only CDR3 DNA is held: 42 bases, read in frame from base 1. Trimming removed 1 base from V and 0 bases from J, leaving 6 bases between the germline ends. Receptor libraries were prepared by 5' RACE. Sequencing took place on an Illumina HiSeq 2000. A universal primer binding site was added through template switching, and the final cDNA carried a unique molecular identifier so that TCR cDNA molecules could be counted accurately. Specific primers in the conserved constant-segment region were used to synthesize first-strand cDNA for the TCR alpha and beta chains. Each cDNA library was double barcoded, with a SMART-Mk sample barcode plus Illumina barcodes, to control for contamination. Two successive PCR steps introduced TruSeq adapter sequences along with Illumina sample barcodes. TCR alpha and beta cDNA libraries were sequenced on the Illumina HiSeq platform with custom primers. In the source study's methods: Unique molecular identifiers were extracted from raw reads with MiGEC, and CDR3 positions were determined with MiXCR. For each individual, recombination models were inferred using an EM algorithm with the repgenHMM and IGoR tools. The tcR package in R was used for shared clonotype analysis, with sharing normalized by the product of cloneset sizes. To study raw recombination free of thymic and clonal selection effects, out-of-frame nonproductive sequences were analyzed. TCRdb reprocessed the public reads (quality trimming at Q25 with fastp, clone calling with MiXCR) and kept in-frame beta chains. Rows matching on CDR3 protein sequence are summarized as one entry with the most common DNA and genes. The V and J calls come from TCRdb's annotation, not from the publication. The sample table holds 500,000 to 700,000 distinct CDR3 sequences, of which less than 9% were seen once. Around 1.6% of the sample comes from the top ten.

The sample also formed part of further work on yellow fever vaccine responses in identical twins. The second source states: The T cell response to vaccination in identical twins was reported by the authors to appear partly convergent and partly personalized. In the study, vaccine-responding T cell clones were precisely tracked in identical twins.

This TCR came from a woman younger than 30 in good health. Recombination connected TRBV28 to TRBJ2-5, with the D gene too uncertain to name. The sample consisted of PBMCs. The DNA is TGTGCCAGCAGTTTATTACAGTACCAAGAGACCCAGTACTTC. Protein translation: CASSLLQYQETQYF.